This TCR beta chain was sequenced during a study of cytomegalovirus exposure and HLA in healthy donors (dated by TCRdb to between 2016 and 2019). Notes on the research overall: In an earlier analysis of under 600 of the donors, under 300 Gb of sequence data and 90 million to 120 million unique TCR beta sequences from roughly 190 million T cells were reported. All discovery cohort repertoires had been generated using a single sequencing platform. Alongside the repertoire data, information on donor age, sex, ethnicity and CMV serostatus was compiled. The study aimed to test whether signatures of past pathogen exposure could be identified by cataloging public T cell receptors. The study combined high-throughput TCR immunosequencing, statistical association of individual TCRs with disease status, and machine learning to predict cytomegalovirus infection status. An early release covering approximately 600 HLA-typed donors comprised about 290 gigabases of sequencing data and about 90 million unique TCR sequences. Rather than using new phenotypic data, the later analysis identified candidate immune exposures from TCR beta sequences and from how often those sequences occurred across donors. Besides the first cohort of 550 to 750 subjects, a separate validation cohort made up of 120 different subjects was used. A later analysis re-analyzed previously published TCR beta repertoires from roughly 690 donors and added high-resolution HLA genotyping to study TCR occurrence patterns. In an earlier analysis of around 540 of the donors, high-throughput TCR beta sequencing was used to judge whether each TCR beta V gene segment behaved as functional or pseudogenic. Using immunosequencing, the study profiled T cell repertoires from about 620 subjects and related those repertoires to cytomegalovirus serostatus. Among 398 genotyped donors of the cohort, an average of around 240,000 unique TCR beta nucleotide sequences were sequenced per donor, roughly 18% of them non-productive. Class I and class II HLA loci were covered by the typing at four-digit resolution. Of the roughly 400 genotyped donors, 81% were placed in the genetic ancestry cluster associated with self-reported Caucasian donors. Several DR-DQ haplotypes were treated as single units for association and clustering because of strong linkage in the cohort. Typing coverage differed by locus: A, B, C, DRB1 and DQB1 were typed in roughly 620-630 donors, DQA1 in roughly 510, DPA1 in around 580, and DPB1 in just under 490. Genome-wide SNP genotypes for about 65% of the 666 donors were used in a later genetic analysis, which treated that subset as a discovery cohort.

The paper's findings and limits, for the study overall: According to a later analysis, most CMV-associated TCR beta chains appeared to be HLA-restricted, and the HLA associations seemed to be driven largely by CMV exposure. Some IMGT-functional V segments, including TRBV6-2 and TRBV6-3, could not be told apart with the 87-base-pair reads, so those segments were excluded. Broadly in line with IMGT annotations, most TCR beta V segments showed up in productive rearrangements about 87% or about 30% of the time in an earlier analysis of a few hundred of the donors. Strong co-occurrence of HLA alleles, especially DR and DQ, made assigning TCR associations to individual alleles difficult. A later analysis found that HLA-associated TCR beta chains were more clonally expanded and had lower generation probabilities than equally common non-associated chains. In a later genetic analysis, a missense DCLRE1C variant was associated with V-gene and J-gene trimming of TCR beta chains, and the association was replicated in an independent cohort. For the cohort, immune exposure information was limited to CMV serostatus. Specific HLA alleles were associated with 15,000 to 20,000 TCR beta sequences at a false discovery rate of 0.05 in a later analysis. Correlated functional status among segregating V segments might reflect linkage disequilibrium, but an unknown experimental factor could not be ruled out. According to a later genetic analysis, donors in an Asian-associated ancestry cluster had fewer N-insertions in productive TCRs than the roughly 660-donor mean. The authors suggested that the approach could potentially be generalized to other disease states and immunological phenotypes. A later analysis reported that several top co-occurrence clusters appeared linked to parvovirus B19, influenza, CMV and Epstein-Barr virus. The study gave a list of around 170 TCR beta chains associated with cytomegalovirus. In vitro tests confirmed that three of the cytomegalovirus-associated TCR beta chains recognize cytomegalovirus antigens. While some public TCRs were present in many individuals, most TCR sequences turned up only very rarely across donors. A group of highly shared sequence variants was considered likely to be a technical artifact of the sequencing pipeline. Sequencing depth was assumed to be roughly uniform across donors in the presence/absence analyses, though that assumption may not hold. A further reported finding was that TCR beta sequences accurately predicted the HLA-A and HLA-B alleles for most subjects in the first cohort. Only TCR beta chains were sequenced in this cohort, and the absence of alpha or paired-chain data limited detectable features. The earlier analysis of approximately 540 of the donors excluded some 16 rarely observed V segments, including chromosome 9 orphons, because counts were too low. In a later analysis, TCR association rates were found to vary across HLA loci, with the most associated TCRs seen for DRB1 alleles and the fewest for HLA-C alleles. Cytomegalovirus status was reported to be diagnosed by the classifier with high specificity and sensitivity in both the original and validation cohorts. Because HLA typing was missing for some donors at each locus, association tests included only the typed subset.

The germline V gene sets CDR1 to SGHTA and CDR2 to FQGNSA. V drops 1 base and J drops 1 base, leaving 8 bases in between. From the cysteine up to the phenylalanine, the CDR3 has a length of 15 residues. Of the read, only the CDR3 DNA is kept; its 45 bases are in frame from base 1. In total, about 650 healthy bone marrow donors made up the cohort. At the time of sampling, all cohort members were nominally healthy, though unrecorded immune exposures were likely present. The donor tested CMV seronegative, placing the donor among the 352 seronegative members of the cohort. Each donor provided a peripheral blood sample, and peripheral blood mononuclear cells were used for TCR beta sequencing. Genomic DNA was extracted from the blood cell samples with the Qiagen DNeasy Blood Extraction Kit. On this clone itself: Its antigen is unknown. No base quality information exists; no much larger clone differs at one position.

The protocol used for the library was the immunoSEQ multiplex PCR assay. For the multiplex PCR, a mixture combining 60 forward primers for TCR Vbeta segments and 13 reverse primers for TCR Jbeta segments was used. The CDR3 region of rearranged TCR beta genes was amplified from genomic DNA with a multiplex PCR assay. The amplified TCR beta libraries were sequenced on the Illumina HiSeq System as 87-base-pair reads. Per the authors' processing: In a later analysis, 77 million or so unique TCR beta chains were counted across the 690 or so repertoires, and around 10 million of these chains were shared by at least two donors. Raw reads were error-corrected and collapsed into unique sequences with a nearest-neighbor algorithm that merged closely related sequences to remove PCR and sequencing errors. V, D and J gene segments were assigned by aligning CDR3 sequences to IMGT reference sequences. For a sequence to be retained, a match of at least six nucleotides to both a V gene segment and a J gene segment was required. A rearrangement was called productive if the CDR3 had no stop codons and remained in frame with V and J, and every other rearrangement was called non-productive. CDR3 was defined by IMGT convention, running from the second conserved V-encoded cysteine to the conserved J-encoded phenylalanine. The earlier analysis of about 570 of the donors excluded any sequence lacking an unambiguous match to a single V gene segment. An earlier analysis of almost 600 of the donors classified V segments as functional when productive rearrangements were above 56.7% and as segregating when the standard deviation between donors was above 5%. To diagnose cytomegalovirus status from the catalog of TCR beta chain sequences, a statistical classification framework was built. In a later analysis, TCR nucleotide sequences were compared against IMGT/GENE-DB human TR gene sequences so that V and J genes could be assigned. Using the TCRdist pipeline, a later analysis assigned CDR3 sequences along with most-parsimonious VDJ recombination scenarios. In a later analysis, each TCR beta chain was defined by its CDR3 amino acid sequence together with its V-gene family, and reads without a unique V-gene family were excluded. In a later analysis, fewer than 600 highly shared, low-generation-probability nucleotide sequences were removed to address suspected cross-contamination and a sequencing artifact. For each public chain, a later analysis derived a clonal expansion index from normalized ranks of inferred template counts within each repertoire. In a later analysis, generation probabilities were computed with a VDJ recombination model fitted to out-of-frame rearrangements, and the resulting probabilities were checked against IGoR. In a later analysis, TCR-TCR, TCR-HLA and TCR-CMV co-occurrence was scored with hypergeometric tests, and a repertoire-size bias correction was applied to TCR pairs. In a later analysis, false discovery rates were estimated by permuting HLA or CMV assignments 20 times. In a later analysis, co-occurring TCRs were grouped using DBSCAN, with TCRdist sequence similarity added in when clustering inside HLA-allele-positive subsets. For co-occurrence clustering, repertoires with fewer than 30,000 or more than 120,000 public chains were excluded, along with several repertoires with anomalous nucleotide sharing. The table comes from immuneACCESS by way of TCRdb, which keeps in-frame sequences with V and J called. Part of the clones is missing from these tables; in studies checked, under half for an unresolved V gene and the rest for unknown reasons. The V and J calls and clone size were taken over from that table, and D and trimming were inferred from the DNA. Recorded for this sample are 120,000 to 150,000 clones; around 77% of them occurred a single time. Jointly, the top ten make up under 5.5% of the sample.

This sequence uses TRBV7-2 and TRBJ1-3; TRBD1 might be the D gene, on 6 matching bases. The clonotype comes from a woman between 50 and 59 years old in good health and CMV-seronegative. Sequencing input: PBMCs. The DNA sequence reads TGTGCCAGCAGCTTAGGGGGGCGGTCTGGAAACACCATATATTTT. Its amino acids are CASSLGGRSGNTIYF.